This TCR beta chain came from a study of response to subunit inactivated influenza vaccine. One entry per CDR3 protein results from TCRdb running MiXCR on the RT-PCR reads. The table has fewer than 600,000 distinct CDR3 sequences, around 7.7% seen once; the top ten hold less than 15%. Details on this clonotype: Its antigen is as yet unknown.

Study-wide results and caveats: The authors suggested that every seasonal influenza vaccination recruits few new T cells.

The clonotype comes from a man aged 50-75 years who received an inactivated influenza vaccine. Sequenced material: PBMCs from blood, taken roughly 24 months after vaccination.

The CDR3 loop reads CASSLVPGQGTGELFF. The CDR3 coding sequence is TGTGCCAGCAGCTTGGTCCCGGGACAGGGAACCGGGGAGCTGTTTTTT. The gene calls are TRBV5-4 and TRBJ2-2; 9 bases align to TRBD1. V gave up 0 bases and J gave up 5 bases; unmatched junction bases: 5. CDR1 SGHNT and CDR2 YYREEE come from the germline V gene (reference sequence). The CDR3 totals 16 residues. Combining the CDR3 with reference TRBV5-4 and TRBJ2-2 gives the whole variable domain ETGVTQSPTHLIKTRGQQVTLRCSSQSGHNTVSWYQQALGQGPQFIFQYYREEENGRGNFPPRFSGLQFPNYSSELNVNALELDDSALYLCASSLVPGQGTGELFFGEGSRLTVL.